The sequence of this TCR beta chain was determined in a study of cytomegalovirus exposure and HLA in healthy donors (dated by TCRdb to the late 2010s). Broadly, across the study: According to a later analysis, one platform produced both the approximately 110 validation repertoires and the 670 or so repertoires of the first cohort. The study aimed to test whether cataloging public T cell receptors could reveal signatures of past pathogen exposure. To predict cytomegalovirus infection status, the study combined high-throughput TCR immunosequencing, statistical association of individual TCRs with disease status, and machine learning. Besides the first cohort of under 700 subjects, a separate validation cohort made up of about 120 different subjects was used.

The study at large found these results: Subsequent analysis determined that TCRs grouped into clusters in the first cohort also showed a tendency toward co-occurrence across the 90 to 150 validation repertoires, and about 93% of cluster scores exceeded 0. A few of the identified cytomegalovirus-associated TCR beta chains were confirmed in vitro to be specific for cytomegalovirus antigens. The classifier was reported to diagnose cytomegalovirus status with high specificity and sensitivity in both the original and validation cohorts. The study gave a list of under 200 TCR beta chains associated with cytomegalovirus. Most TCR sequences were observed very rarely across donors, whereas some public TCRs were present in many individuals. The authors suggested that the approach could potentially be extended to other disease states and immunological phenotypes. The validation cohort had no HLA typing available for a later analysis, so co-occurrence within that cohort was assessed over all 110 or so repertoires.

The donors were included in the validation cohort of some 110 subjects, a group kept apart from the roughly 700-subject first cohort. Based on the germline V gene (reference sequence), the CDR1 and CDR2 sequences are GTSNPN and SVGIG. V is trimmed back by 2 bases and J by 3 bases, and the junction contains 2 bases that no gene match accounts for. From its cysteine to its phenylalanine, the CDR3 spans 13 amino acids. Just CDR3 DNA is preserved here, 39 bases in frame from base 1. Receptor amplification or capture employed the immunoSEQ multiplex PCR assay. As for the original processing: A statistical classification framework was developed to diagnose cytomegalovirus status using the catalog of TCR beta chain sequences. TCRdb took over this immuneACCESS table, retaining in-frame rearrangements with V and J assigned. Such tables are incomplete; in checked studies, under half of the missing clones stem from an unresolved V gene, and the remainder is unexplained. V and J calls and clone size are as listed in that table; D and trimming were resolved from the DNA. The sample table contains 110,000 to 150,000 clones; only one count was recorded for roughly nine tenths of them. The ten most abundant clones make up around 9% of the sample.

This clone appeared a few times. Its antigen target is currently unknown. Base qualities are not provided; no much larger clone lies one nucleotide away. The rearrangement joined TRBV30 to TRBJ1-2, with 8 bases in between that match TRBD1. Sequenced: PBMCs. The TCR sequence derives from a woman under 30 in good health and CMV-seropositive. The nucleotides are TGTGCCTGGAGTTCGGACAGGGACTATGGCTACACCTTC. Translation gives CAWSSDRDYGYTF.